This is a list of T cell receptor beta chains from one sample in a study of blood T cell repertoires in COVID-19. The table came from immunoSEQ multiplex PCR; TCRdb's copy has only in-frame clones and leaves some out. The sample holds 85,000 to 110,000 clones, more than 80% seen once. Material for sequencing was peripheral blood. All receptors come from a woman aged 55-75 years with acute or convalescent COVID-19. Each CDR3 is given with its conserved first and last residue. D genes are given only for firm matches. Clone size is given for some rows only: seen once, a few or many times, or a class if the clone is expanded.

D gene: TRBD2; J gene: TRBJ2-1; clone size: NA; V gene: TRBV5-1; CDR3 protein: CASSSLAGAYNEQFF; CDR3 DNA: TGCGCCAGCAGCTCCTTAGCGGGAGCCTACAATGAGCAGTTCTTC
D gene: TRBD1; J gene: TRBJ1-1; clone size: NA; V gene: TRBV7-9; CDR3 protein: CASSLARSGGDGAFF; CDR3 DNA: TGTGCCAGCAGCTTAGCGCGGTCAGGGGGTGACGGAGCTTTCTTT
D gene: NA; J gene: TRBJ1-1; clone size: NA; V gene: TRBV7-2; CDR3 protein: CASSPIVSLEAFF; CDR3 DNA: TGTGCCAGCAGCCCAATAGTGTCGCTTGAAGCTTTCTTT
D gene: NA; J gene: TRBJ1-5; clone size: once; V gene: TRBV6-5; CDR3 protein: CASSYNRNQPQHF; CDR3 DNA: TGTGCCAGCAGTTACAACCGGAATCAGCCCCAGCATTTT
D gene: NA; J gene: TRBJ1-2; clone size: NA; V gene: TRBV14; CDR3 protein: CASSPNNYGYTF; CDR3 DNA: TGTGCCAGCAGCCCAAATAACTATGGCTACACCTTC
D gene: TRBD1; J gene: TRBJ2-4; clone size: NA; V gene: TRBV5-4; CDR3 protein: CASSNTDRAAKNIQYF; CDR3 DNA: TGTGCCAGCAGCAACACCGACAGGGCCGCCAAAAACATTCAGTACTTC
D gene: NA; J gene: TRBJ1-3; clone size: NA; V gene: TRBV5-1; CDR3 protein: CASSQSGGSGNTIYF; CDR3 DNA: TGCGCCAGCTCACAATCGGGGGGTTCTGGAAACACCATATATTTT
D gene: NA; J gene: TRBJ2-7; clone size: NA; V gene: TRBV5-1; CDR3 protein: CASSLGLAAEQYF; CDR3 DNA: TGCGCCAGCAGCTTGGGATTGGCAGCGGAGCAGTACTTC
D gene: NA; J gene: TRBJ1-5; clone size: NA; V gene: TRBV4-1; CDR3 protein: CASSQEGGRSNQPQHF; CDR3 DNA: TGCGCCAGCAGCCAAGAAGGCGGGCGGAGCAATCAGCCCCAGCATTTT
D gene: NA; J gene: TRBJ2-4; clone size: NA; V gene: TRBV27; CDR3 protein: CASSFTSAKNIQYF; CDR3 DNA: TGTGCCAGCAGTTTCACATCAGCCAAAAACATTCAGTACTTC
D gene: NA; J gene: TRBJ1-3; clone size: NA; V gene: TRBV28; CDR3 protein: CASSFPTGSGNTIYF; CDR3 DNA: TGTGCCAGCAGTTTTCCCACTGGCTCTGGAAACACCATATATTTT
D gene: NA; J gene: TRBJ2-4; clone size: once; V gene: TRBV10-1; CDR3 protein: CASSEGGASKNIQYF; CDR3 DNA: TGCGCCAGCAGTGAGGGGGGGGCTTCCAAAAACATTCAGTACTTC
D gene: NA; J gene: TRBJ2-3; clone size: NA; V gene: TRBV30; CDR3 protein: CAWSALNTGSQYF; CDR3 DNA: TGTGCCTGGAGTGCTCTTAATACAGGGTCGCAGTATTTT
D gene: NA; J gene: TRBJ1-2; clone size: few; V gene: TRBV2; CDR3 protein: CASRNGGWNGYTF; CDR3 DNA: TGTGCCAGCAGGAACGGGGGGTGGAATGGCTACACCTTC
D gene: NA; J gene: TRBJ1-5; clone size: NA; V gene: TRBV27; CDR3 protein: CASSFLGGDQPQHF; CDR3 DNA: TGTGCCAGCAGTTTTCTGGGGGGGGATCAGCCCCAGCATTTT
D gene: NA; J gene: TRBJ2-1; clone size: NA; V gene: TRBV9; CDR3 protein: CASSVREREQFF; CDR3 DNA: TGTGCCAGCAGCGTACGGGAGCGTGAGCAGTTCTTC
D gene: TRBD2; J gene: TRBJ2-3; clone size: NA; V gene: TRBV27; CDR3 protein: CASTSSGSTDTQYF; CDR3 DNA: TGTGCCAGCACCTCTAGCGGGAGCACAGATACGCAGTATTTT